This TCR beta chain was sequenced during a study of blood T cell repertoires in COVID-19 (dated by TCRdb to the early 2020s). Study-wide context: Samples covering the acute and convalescent phases of COVID-19 were provided by collaborators in the United States, Italy and Spain. The dataset comprised deeply sampled blood TCRbeta repertoires from subjects exposed to, actively infected with, or recovered from COVID-19. HLA class I and class II types, where available, came from metadata supplied by the sample provider rather than from assay-based typing. Nearly every sample came with metadata listing a de-identified subject ID, COVID-19 status, age in years and sex. Samples came from the ongoing ImmuneRACE study (first 160 participants) plus 1,254 subjects from 6 global collaborators. The prospective study material was composed of cDNA or gDNA derived from T cells, B-cell-depleted T cells, or PBMCs. The repertoires were made available in a free public database intended to serve as a resource for research on the immune response to SARS-CoV-2.

Each collaborating institution followed its own protocols to collect whole blood in K2EDTA tubes. For TCRbeta analysis, collaborator samples were shipped as frozen whole blood, as isolated PBMCs, or as DNA extracted from either sample type. Study-level results and caveats: Clinical and demographic metadata were provided uncurated, with the amount varying by source and participant.

A single count supports this clone. Its antigen is not yet known. No base-level quality is on record; no much larger clone is a single base apart. The immunoSEQ Assay, a bias-controlled multiplex PCR, was used to amplify TCRbeta CDR3 regions from genomic DNA. The study's own analysis went as follows. Within the assay, amplification of reference gene primers was used to estimate how many nucleated cells each sample contained. Sequence reads were collapsed and filtered to measure the absolute abundance of every unique TCRbeta CDR3 rearrangement. For each sample, productive Simpson clonality was calculated as the square root of Simpson's diversity index over productive rearrangements. This is the immuneACCESS table as TCRdb keeps it, with only in-frame sequences that have V and J called. A part of the clones is gone; compared with another copy, unresolved V genes explain less than half, and the rest is unexplained. The DNA gave D and trimming, while V, J and clone size come from that table. The sample includes approximately 170,000 clones, with 80% to 90% observed a single time. The ten largest account for roughly 8.7% of the sample.

The junction shows trimming of 4 bases on V and 6 bases on J, and the gene matches do not reach 9 bases of it. CDR1 and CDR2 were assigned from the germline V gene as KGHDR and SFDVKD. From the cysteine up to the phenylalanine, the CDR3 has a length of 17 residues. The read is trimmed to its CDR3 DNA, 51 bases read in frame from base 1. This chain joins TRBV24-1 to TRBJ2-4; 12 nucleotides in the junction match TRBD2. The TCR comes from a man aged 45 to 65 with active or convalescent COVID-19. Sequenced: peripheral blood. The nucleotides read TGTGCCACCAGTGACTCTCTAGCGGGAGGGTCCCCAAACATTCAGTACTTC. The translation is CATSDSLAGGSPNIQYF.